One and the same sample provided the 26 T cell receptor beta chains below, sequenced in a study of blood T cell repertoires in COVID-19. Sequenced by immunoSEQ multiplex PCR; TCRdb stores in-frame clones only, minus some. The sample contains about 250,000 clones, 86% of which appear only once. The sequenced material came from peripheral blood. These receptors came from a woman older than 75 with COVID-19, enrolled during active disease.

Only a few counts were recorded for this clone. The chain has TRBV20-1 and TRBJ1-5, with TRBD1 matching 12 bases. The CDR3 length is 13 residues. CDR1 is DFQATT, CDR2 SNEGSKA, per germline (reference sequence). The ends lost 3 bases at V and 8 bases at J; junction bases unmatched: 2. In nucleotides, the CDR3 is TGCAGTGCTAGTGGGACAGGGGGCAAGCCCCAGCATTTT. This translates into CSASGTGGKPQHF.

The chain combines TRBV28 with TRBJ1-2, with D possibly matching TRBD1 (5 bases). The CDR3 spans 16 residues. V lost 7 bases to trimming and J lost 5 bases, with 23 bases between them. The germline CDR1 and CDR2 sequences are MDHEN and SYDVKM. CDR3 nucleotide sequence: TGTGCCAGCACCCTCGGATCTAGGGGTAGAATGTATGGCTACACCTTC. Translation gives CASTLGSRGRMYGYTF.

The CDR3 DNA follows: TGCGCCAGCAGCGGGCGGGGGGAGAACACTGAAGCTTTCTTT. Protein: CASSGRGENTEAFF. The chain links TRBV5-1 to TRBJ1-1, with D maybe TRBD1 (5 bases). Germline V gives CDR1 SGHRS, CDR2 YFSETQ. V was clipped by 4 bases and J by 1 base, with 11 bases between them. This CDR3 has 14 residues. Full variable domain (missing parts from reference TRBV5-1 and TRBJ1-1): KAGVTQTPRYLIKTRGQQVTLSCSPISGHRSVSWYQQTPGQGLQFLFEYFSETQRNKGNFPGRFSGRQFSNSRSEMNVSTLELGDSALYLCASSGRGENTEAFFGQGTRLTVV.

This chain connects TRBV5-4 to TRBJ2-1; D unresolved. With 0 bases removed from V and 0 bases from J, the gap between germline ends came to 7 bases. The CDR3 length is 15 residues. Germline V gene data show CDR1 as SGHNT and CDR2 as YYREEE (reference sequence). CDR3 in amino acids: CASSLAVYSYNEQFF. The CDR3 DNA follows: TGTGCCAGCAGCTTGGCGGTGTACTCCTACAATGAGCAGTTCTTC.

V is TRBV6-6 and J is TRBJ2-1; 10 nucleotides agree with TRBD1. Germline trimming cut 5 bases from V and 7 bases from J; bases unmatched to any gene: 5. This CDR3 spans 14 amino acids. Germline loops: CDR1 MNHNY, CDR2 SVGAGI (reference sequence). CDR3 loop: CASSLWTGGNEQFF. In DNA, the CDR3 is TGTGCCAGCAGTCTTTGGACAGGGGGGAATGAGCAGTTCTTC.

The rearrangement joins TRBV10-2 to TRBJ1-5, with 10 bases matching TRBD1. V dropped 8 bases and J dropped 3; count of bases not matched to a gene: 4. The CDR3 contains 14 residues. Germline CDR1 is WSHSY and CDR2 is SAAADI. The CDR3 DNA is TGCGCCAGCGCGGGACAGGGGAACAATCAGCCCCAGCATTTT. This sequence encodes CASAGQGNNQPQHF.

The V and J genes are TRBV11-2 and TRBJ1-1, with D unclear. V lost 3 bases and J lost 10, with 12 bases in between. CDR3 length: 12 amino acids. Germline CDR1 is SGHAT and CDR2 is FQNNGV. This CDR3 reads CASSFIDGRAFF. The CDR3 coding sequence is TGTGCCAGCAGCTTTATCGACGGGAGAGCTTTCTTT.

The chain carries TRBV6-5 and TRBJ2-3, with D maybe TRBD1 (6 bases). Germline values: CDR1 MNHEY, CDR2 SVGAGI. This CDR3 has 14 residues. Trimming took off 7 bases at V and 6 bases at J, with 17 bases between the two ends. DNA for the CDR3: TGTGCCAGCACTCGGCAGGGGAAGGGGGATACGCAGTATTTT. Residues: CASTRQGKGDTQYF.

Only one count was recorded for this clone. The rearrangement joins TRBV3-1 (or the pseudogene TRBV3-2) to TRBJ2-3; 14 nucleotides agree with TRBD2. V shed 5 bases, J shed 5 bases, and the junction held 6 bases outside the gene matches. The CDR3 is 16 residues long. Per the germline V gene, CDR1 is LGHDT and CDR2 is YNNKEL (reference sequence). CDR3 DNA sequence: TGTGCCAGCAGCTTGACTAGCGGGGGGGCGGGAGATACGCAGTATTTT. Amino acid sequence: CASSLTSGGAGDTQYF.

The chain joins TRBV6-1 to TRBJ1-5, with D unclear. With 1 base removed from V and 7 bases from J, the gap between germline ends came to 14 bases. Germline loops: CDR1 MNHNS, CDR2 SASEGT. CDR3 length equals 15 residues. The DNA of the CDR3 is TGTGCCAGCAGTGAAGGTTTCTTGGGCAGCCAGCCCCAGCATTTT. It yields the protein CASSEGFLGSQPQHF.

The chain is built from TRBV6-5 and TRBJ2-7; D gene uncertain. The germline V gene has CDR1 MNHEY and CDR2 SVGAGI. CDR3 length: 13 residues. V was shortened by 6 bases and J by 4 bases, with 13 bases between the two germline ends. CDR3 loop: CASRFFPRYEQYV. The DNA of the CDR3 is TGTGCCAGCAGATTTTTCCCCAGATACGAGCAGTACGTC.

The CDR3 DNA sequence: TGTGCCAGCAGCTCAAGGAGGGGGCTGAACACTGAAGCTTTCTTT. It specifies CASSSRRGLNTEAFF. The rearrangement links TRBV7-2 to TRBJ1-1; 7 nucleotides line up with TRBD1. Looked up from germline, CDR1 is SGHTA and CDR2 is FQGNSA. CDR3 length equals 15 residues. Trimming at V came to 4 bases and at J to 0 bases, leaving 5 bases not matched to a gene.

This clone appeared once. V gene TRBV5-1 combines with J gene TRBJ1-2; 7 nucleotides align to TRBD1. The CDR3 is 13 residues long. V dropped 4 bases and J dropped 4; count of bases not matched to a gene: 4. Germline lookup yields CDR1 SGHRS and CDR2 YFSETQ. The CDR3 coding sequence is TGCGCCAGCAGCACGGGACAGAGCTATGGCTACACCTTC. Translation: CASSTGQSYGYTF.

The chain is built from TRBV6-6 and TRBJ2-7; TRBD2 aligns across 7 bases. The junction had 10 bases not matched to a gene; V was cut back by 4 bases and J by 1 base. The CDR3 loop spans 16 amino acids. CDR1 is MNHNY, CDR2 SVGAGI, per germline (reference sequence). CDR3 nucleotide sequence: TGTGCCAGCAGTTCCTCGGGAAGCGGGGAATCCTACGAGCAGTACGTC. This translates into CASSSSGSGESYEQYV.

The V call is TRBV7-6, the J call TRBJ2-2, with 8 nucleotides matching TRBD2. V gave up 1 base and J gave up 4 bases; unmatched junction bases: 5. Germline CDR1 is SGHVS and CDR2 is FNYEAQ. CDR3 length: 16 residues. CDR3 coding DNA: TGTGCCAGCAGCTTAGTACTAGCGGAGGTCACCGGGGAGCTGTTTTTT. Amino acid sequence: CASSLVLAEVTGELFF.

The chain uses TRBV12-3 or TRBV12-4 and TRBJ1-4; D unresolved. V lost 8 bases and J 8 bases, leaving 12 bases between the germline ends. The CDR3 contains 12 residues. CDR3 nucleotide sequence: TGTGCCAGCGGCGGAGGTGGCGAAAAACTGTTTTTT. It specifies CASGGGGEKLFF.

CDR3 in DNA: TGCGCCAGCAGCACGGACAGCACTAACTATGGCTACACCTTC. Protein: CASSTDSTNYGYTF. V usage is TRBV5-1 and J usage is TRBJ1-2; a possible D gene is TRBD1 (6 bases). This CDR3 contains 14 residues. Germline values: CDR1 SGHRS, CDR2 YFSETQ. The V end was cut by 4 bases, the J end by 0 bases, with 10 bases between. Combining the CDR3 with reference TRBV5-1 and TRBJ1-2 gives the whole variable domain KAGVTQTPRYLIKTRGQQVTLSCSPISGHRSVSWYQQTPGQGLQFLFEYFSETQRNKGNFPGRFSGRQFSNSRSEMNVSTLELGDSALYLCASSTDSTNYGYTFGSGTRLTVV.

CDR3 region: CASSRSEWTVSDTQYF. The CDR3 bases are TGTGCCAGCTCACGGTCGGAATGGACAGTGTCAGATACGCAGTATTTT. The chain links TRBV18 to TRBJ2-3; a possible D gene is TRBD1 (6 bases). Deletions cut 4 bases from V and 4 bases from J, with 18 bases between. The germline V gene encodes CDR1 KGHSH and CDR2 LQKENI. The length of the CDR3 is 16 residues.

The CDR3 region is CASSSGQGSYNEQFF. The CDR3 DNA follows: TGTGCCAGCAGTTCGGGACAGGGCTCCTACAATGAGCAGTTCTTC. The chain carries TRBV28 and TRBJ2-1; 9 nucleotides agree with TRBD1. The CDR3 totals 15 residues. CDR1 is MDHEN, CDR2 SYDVKM, per germline. With V trimmed by 4 bases and J by 0 bases, 1 base remained unmatched.

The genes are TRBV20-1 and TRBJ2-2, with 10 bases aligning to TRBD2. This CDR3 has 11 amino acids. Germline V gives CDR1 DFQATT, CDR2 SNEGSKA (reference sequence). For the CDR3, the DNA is TGCGCGGGACTAGCGTTCGGGGAGCTGTTTTTT. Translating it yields CAGLAFGELFF.

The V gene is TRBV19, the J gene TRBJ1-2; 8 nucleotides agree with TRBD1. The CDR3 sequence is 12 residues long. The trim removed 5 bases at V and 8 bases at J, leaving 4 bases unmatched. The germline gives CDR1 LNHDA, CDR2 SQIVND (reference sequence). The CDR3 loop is CASSQGARGYTF. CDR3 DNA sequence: TGTGCCAGTAGTCAGGGGGCTCGGGGCTACACCTTC.

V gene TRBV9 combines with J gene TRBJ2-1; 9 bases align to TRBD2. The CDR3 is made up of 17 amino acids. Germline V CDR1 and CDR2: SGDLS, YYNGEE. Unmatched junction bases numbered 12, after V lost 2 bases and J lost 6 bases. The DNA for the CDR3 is TGTGCCAGCAGCGTGGTTGGCGGGGGGGCCGTACGCAATGAGCAGTTCTTC. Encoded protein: CASSVVGGGAVRNEQFF.

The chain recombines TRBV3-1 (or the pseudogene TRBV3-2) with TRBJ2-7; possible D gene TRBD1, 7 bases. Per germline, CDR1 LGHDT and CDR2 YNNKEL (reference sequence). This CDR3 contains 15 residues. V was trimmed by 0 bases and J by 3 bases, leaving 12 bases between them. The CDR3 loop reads CASSQEPGGGYEQYV. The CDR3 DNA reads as TGTGCCAGCAGCCAAGAGCCAGGGGGAGGCTACGAGCAGTACGTC.

In DNA, the CDR3 is TGCGCCAGCAGCTTGGACAGGGCGGACCGCACCTACGAGCAGTACTTC. This gives the protein CASSLDRADRTYEQYF. The rearrangement uses TRBV5-1 and TRBJ2-7; D possibly corresponds to TRBD1 (6 bases). Trimming took 0 bases from V and 2 from J, leaving 15 bases between them. The length of the CDR3 is 16 residues. The V gene's germline CDR1 is SGHRS and CDR2 YFSETQ.

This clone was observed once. The CDR3 reads CASSLAGDGNTIYF. The CDR3 DNA sequence: TGCGCCAGCAGCTTGGCAGGGGATGGAAACACCATATATTTT. The V and J genes are TRBV5-1 and TRBJ1-3; weak D call: TRBD1 (6 bases). V shed 0 bases and J shed 3 bases, with 7 bases lying between them. This CDR3 has 14 residues. The V gene's germline CDR1 is SGHRS and CDR2 YFSETQ.

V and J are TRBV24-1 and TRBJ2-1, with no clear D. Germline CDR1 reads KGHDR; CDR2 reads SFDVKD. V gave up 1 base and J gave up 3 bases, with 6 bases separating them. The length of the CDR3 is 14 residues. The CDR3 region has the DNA TGTGCCACCAGTGATTTCCCAGGCTACAATGAGCAGTTCTTC. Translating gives CATSDFPGYNEQFF.